This T cell receptor beta chain was recorded in a study of regulatory T cells in long-lasting Graves disease. Study results and caveats: Shared public clonotypes totalled around 2,900 in persistent patients, compared with 966 in new patients.

Time point here: persistent/refractory GD, antithyroid drugs over 5 years with positive TRAb. Preparation of the TCR library used RNA extracted from PBMCs. Investigators prepared the TCR beta libraries by applying iRepertoire HTBI primers and Arm-PCR of CDR3 regions. MiXCR, run by TCRdb on the multiplex PCR reads, gives a single entry per CDR3 protein. The sample yields around 460,000 distinct CDR3 sequences, 20% to 25% seen once. There are a few counts of this clonotype. No antigen is known for it. The specimen was peripheral blood mononuclear cells (PBMCs), collected when the disease was refractory, from a patient treated with antithyroid drugs. The receptor comes from a female donor with Graves disease.

CDR3 bases: TGTGCCAGCAGCAAGAGGGATGACAGGAGCTCCTATAATTCACCCCTCCACTTT. Its protein product is CASSKRDDRSSYNSPLHF. The chain couples TRBV6-1 to TRBJ1-6; TRBD1 is a possible D gene (6 bases). The V end was cut by 6 bases, the J end by 0 bases, with 18 bases between. This CDR3 is 18 amino acids long. The germline gives CDR1 MNHNS, CDR2 SASEGT.